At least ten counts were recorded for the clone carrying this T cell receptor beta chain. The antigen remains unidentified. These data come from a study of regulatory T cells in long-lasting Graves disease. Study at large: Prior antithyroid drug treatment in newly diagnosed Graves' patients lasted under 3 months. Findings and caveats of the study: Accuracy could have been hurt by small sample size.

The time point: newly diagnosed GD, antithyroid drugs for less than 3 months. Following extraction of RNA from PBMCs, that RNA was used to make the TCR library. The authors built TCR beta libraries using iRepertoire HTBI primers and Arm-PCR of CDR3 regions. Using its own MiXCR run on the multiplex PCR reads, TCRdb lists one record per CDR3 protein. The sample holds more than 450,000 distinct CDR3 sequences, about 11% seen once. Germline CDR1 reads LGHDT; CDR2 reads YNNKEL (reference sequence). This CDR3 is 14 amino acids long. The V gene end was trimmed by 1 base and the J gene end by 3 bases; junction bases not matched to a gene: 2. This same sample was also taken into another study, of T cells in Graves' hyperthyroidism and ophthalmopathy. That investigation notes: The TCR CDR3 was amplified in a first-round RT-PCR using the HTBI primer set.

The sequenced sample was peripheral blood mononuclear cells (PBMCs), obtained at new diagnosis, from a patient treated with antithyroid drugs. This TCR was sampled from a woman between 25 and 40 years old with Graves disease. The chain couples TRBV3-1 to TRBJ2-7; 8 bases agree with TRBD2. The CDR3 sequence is CASSQGGTSYEQYF. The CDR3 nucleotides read TGTGCCAGCAGCCAAGGTGGGACTAGCTACGAGCAGTACTTC.